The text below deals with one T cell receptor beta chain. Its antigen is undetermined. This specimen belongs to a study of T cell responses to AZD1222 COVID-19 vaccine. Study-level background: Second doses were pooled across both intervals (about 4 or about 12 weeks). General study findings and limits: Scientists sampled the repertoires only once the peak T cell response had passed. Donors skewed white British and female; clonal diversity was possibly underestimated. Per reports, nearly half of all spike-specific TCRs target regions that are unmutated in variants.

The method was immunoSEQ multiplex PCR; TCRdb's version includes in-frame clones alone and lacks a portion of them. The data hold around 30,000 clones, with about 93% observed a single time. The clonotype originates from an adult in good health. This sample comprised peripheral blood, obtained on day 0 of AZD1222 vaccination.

Here the CDR3 reads CASSQGYYNSPLHF. Written as DNA, the CDR3 is TGCGCCAGCAGCCAAGGTTATTATAATTCACCCCTCCACTTT. The chain recombines TRBV4-3 with TRBJ1-6; D remains ambiguous. Germline-derived CDR1 and CDR2 are LGHNA and YSLEER. This CDR3 spans 14 amino acids. V gave up 1 base and J gave up 4 bases, with 5 bases separating them.